This TCR beta chain was sequenced in a study of blood T cell repertoires in COVID-19. Study overall: Italy, Spain and the United States were the sources of the convalescent and acute COVID-19 samples. PBMCs, B-cell-depleted T cells, or T cells provided the cDNA or gDNA that made up the material.

V gave up 1 base and J gave up 0 bases; unmatched junction bases: 1. The length of the CDR3 is 16 residues. CDR1 and CDR2 from the germline V gene are SGHNT and YYREEE (reference sequence). Assay used: immunoSEQ multiplex PCR; TCRdb lists only in-frame clones, some missing. The top ten clones hold over 2.5% of a sample with some 200,000 clones, 80% to 85% of them seen once. This clone was recorded once. The receptor's source is a woman in her 30s who had recovered from COVID-19. The chain recombines TRBV5-4 with TRBJ2-3; 11 positions match TRBD2. What was sequenced was peripheral blood. CDR3: CASSLTSGSSTDTQYF. Here the CDR3 DNA reads TGTGCCAGCAGCTTGACTAGCGGGAGCAGCACAGATACGCAGTATTTT.